The entry below gives a single T cell receptor (beta chain) sequence along with its context. The data belong to a study of blood T cells in healthy people across ages. Looked up from germline, CDR1 is LGHDT and CDR2 is YNNKEL (reference sequence). Trimming removed 4 bases from V and 10 bases from J, with 13 bases in between. The CDR3 runs 12 residues. With a J-beta primer mix and a sample-barcoded 5' primer, a second PCR ran about 7 to 12 cycles. TCRdb passed the 5' RACE reads through MiXCR, listing each CDR3 protein once. The sample lists around 870,000 distinct CDR3 sequences, 25% to 30% occurring once. The donors, healthy Caucasians from Russia, were aged roughly 6 to 90.

This TCR was sampled from a woman of 80 years or more in good health. The rearrangement links TRBV3-1 to TRBJ1-1; no clear D. Sequencing used blood. DNA of the CDR3: TGTGCCAGCAGCCCAAGGTTAGACGGAGCTTTCTTT. It yields the protein CASSPRLDGAFF.